This T cell receptor beta chain is from a study of blood T cell repertoires in COVID-19. The overall study: Some COVID-19 samples were acute and others convalescent; all came from the United States, Italy and Spain. T cells, B-cell-depleted T cells, or PBMCs supplied cDNA or gDNA.

Germline CDR1 MGHRA, CDR2 YSYEKL. V was pared by 1 base and J by 1 base, with 6 bases of the junction left unmatched. The CDR3 loop spans 17 amino acids. How the authors handled the data: Quantification of nucleated cells was approximated via reference gene primer amplification. Repertoires were generated with immunoSEQ multiplex PCR, while TCRdb's copy carries only in-frame clones and drops some. V, J and clone size are those of that table, while D and trimming were read from the DNA. The sample has more than 250,000 clones; around 90% are singletons. The sequenced sample consisted of peripheral blood. The rearrangement uses TRBV4-1 and TRBJ2-3; 9 bases line up with TRBD2. This receptor was identified in a man in his late teens or twenties who had recovered from COVID-19. The chain's CDR3 is CASSQGPRTSGTDTQYF. The CDR3 DNA reads as TGCGCCAGCAGCCAAGGCCCACGGACTAGCGGCACAGATACGCAGTATTTT.